Included here is one TCR beta chain sequence, with context. Sequencing used immunoSEQ multiplex PCR; TCRdb keeps in-frame clones, though not all of them. The sample includes some 80,000 clones, approximately 94% seen only once; the top ten take 4.8%. The data originate from a study of OX40 agonist ivuxolimab in advanced cancers. Looking at the study overall: Recorded diagnoses for dose-escalation patients were hepatocellular carcinoma, melanoma, renal cell or head and neck cancer.

V was pared by 2 bases and J by 1 base, with 12 bases between. The CDR3 contains 15 residues. CDR1 MNHEY and CDR2 SMNVEV come from the germline V gene (reference sequence). The V call is TRBV27, the J call TRBJ2-7, with D perhaps TRBD1 or TRBD2 (5 bases each). This specimen was CD4+ or CD8+ T cells sorted from blood, taken in a trial of the OX40 agonist ivuxolimab. The source is an adult with an advanced solid tumor such as melanoma, head and neck, liver or kidney cancer. Written as DNA, the CDR3 is TGTGCCAGCAGTTTAGGGGGAGCCGTATCCTACGAGCAGTACTTC. Translating gives CASSLGGAVSYEQYF.